What follows are 28 T cell receptor beta chains derived from one specimen sequenced in a study of cytomegalovirus exposure and HLA in healthy donors. The study ran its PCR with 60 Vbeta and 13 Jbeta primers. TCRdb keeps only in-frame clones here, not all; method: immunoSEQ multiplex PCR. Counted here are 160,000 or so clones, over 70% occurring once; the ten biggest clones make up 1.5%. Material: PBMCs. The receptors stem from a woman in her late teens or twenties in good health and CMV-seronegative.

This chain connects TRBV12-5 to TRBJ2-7; 11 bases line up with TRBD2. V trimming: 2 bases; J trimming: 1 base; junction bases outside the gene matches: 22. The V gene's germline CDR1 is LGHNT and CDR2 FRNRAP. This CDR3 has 22 amino acids. This CDR3 is CASGLKFTGLAGGRGQSYEQYF. The CDR3 DNA reads TGTGCTAGTGGTTTGAAGTTTACTGGCCTAGCGGGGGGAAGGGGCCAGTCCTACGAGCAGTACTTC. The full variable domain, its missing parts supplied by reference TRBV12-5 and TRBJ2-7, is DARVTQTPRHKVTEMGQEVTMRCQPILGHNTVFWYRQTMMQGLELLAYFRNRAPLDDSGMPKDRFSAEMPDATLATLKIQPSEPRDSAVYFCASGLKFTGLAGGRGQSYEQYFGPGTRLTVT.

DNA of the CDR3: TGTGCCAGCAGGGACAGAGCCTATAATTCACCCCTCCACTTT. Translating gives CASRDRAYNSPLHF. The V call is TRBV2, the J call TRBJ1-6; perhaps TRBD1 as D (6 bases). The CDR3 is 14 residues long. The V gene's germline CDR1 is SNHLY and CDR2 FYNNEI. Trimming removed 6 bases from V and 2 bases from J, with 8 bases in between. The full variable domain, its missing parts supplied by reference TRBV2 and TRBJ1-6, is EPEVTQTPSHQVTQMGQEVILRCVPISNHLYFYWYRQILGQKVEFLVSFYNNEISEKSEIFDDQFSVERPDGSNFTLKIRSTKLEDSAMYFCASRDRAYNSPLHFGNGTRLTVT.

This sequence joins TRBV6-1 and TRBJ2-1; a weak D match, TRBD2 (5 bases). CDR1 is MNHNS and CDR2 is SASEGT in the germline V gene. This CDR3 contains 13 residues. V lost 8 bases, J lost 1 base, and 9 bases lay in between. The CDR3 sequence: CASWELSYNEQFF. The CDR3 nucleotides read TGTGCCAGCTGGGAGTTGTCCTACAATGAGCAGTTCTTC.

This sequence joins TRBV5-6 and TRBJ1-4; D is ambiguous. V lost 0 bases and J lost 5, with 11 bases in between. The germline V gene has CDR1 SGHDT and CDR2 YYEEEE. This CDR3 is 15 amino acids long. CDR3 sequence reads: CASSLAATPNEKLFF. Written as DNA, the CDR3 is TGTGCCAGCAGCTTGGCCGCGACACCAAATGAAAAACTGTTTTTT.

The chain joins TRBV9 to TRBJ1-4, with D possibly being TRBD1 (6 bases). Germline CDR1 and CDR2: SGDLS and YYNGEE. The CDR3 length is 16 residues. With 0 bases removed from V and 3 bases from J, the gap between germline ends came to 12 bases. The CDR3 nucleotides read TGTGCCAGCAGCGTAGGAGGGGGGGTCGCTAATGAAAAACTGTTTTTT. It translates to CASSVGGGVANEKLFF.

The chain is built from TRBV7-8 and TRBJ1-1; D gene ambiguous. Germline CDR1 SGHVS, CDR2 FQNEAQ. V lost 6 bases to trimming and J lost 8 bases, with 16 bases between them. The CDR3 spans 13 residues. The CDR3 nucleotides read TGTGCCAGCAGTAAGAGGCAGTTCTTCGAAGCTTTCTTT. This encodes CASSKRQFFEAFF.

V gene TRBV9 combines with J gene TRBJ2-1, with TRBD2 matching over 9 bases. Trimming cost V 5 bases and J 4 bases; bases outside gene matches: 10. The germline gives CDR1 SGDLS, CDR2 YYNGEE. This CDR3 contains 16 residues. CDR3 coding DNA: TGTGCCAGCAGTGCTGGCAGCGGGGGGCCTTACAATGAGCAGTTCTTC. Translated, it gives CASSAGSGGPYNEQFF. The variable domain in full, with the rest retrieved from reference TRBV9 and TRBJ2-1, is DSGVTQTPKHLITATGQRVTLRCSPRSGDLSVYWYQQSLDQGLQFLIQYYNGEERAKGNILERFSAQQFPDLHSELNLSSLELGDSALYFCASSAGSGGPYNEQFFGPGTRLTVL.

V is TRBV6-1 and J is TRBJ2-5; D perhaps matches TRBD2 (6 bases). CDR1 and CDR2 from the germline V gene are MNHNS and SASEGT. Trimming left V 8 bases short and J 2 bases short, with 18 bases between. The CDR3 is 15 amino acids. CDR3: CASLRGVALQETQYF. The CDR3 DNA sequence: TGTGCCAGCCTTCGCGGGGTAGCATTACAAGAGACCCAGTACTTC.

The chain recombines TRBV28 with TRBJ1-1; D unclear. The germline V gene encodes CDR1 MDHEN and CDR2 SYDVKM. CDR3 length: 13 residues. V shed 3 bases and J shed 4 bases, with 9 bases lying between them. The CDR3 protein is CASSFRVGTEAFF. The DNA for the CDR3 is TGTGCCAGCAGTTTTCGGGTAGGCACTGAAGCTTTCTTT.

A word on this clone: At one end, the junction sequence differs from germline, possibly due to a read error. This chain connects TRBV7-9 to TRBJ1-3, with TRBD1 as a possible D gene (5 bases). The CDR3 covers 16 residues. Germline V lookup: CDR1 SEHNR, CDR2 FQNEAQ (reference sequence). The DNA of the CDR3 is TGTTCCAGCAGCTTTTCTACCGGGGGGGTTCTGAACACCATATATTTT. It yields the protein CSSSFSTGGVLNTIYF.

The rearrangement uses TRBV27 and TRBJ2-6; 8 nucleotides align to TRBD2. Germline V gene lookup returns CDR1 MNHEY and CDR2 SMNVEV (reference sequence). V shed 6 bases, J shed 0 bases, and the junction held 4 bases outside the gene matches. The CDR3 is 16 amino acids. The CDR3 nucleotides are TGTGCCAGCAGAAGCGGGGGCACCTCTGGGGCCAACGTCCTGACTTTC. Its protein is CASRSGGTSGANVLTF.

The CDR3 DNA follows: TGTGCCAGCAGCCAACAAGGGACAGGGGTTAATGAGCAGTTCTTC. Its translation: CASSQQGTGVNEQFF. The V gene is TRBV4-2, the J gene TRBJ2-1, with 10 bases fitting TRBD1. The junction had 5 bases not matched to a gene; V was cut back by 2 bases and J by 7 bases. The CDR3 has 15 amino acids. Germline lookup yields CDR1 LGHNA and CDR2 YNFKEQ.

The gene calls are TRBV7-2 and TRBJ2-5, with 7 nucleotides matching TRBD1. Germline-derived CDR1 and CDR2 are SGHTA and FQGNSA. The V gene end was trimmed by 6 bases and the J gene end by 2 bases; junction bases not matched to a gene: 12. The CDR3 spans 16 residues. The CDR3 DNA follows: TGTGCCAGCAGTCGTGGGCGAGGGGGCAAACAAGAGACCCAGTACTTC. It codes for CASSRGRGGKQETQYF. Full variable domain (remainder filled in from reference TRBV7-2 and TRBJ2-5): GAGVSQSPSNKVTEKGKDVELRCDPISGHTALYWYRQSLGQGLEFLIYFQGNSAPDKSGLPSDRFSAERTGGSVSTLTIQRTQQEDSAVYLCASSRGRGGKQETQYFGPGTRLLVL.

This chain joins TRBV30 and TRBJ1-2; D gene unclear. V lost 8 bases, J lost 3 bases, and 13 bases lay in between. This CDR3 region has 12 residues. CDR1 and CDR2 (germline): GTSNPN, SVGIG (reference sequence). CDR3 sequence: CATWTGDYGYTF. The CDR3 DNA sequence: TGTGCCACCTGGACGGGAGACTATGGCTACACCTTC.

V and J are TRBV11-2 and TRBJ1-3; D perhaps matches TRBD1 (6 bases). This CDR3 has 14 residues. V lost 4 bases to trimming and J lost 2 bases, with 9 bases between them. Germline CDR1 and CDR2: SGHAT and FQNNGV. CDR3 loop: CASSSDRTGNTIYF. The CDR3 DNA sequence: TGTGCCAGCAGCTCAGACAGGACTGGAAACACCATATATTTT.

The count of this clone is one. The rearrangement links TRBV4-2 to TRBJ2-1; 7 bases align to TRBD1. The CDR3 has 17 residues. Germline CDR1 and CDR2: LGHNA and YNFKEQ. J was trimmed by 8 bases and V by 1 base; bases with no gene match: 14. Here the CDR3 DNA reads TGTGCCAGCAGCCAAGGTCTACGTCTGAGGGGGCTCGATGAGCAGTTCTTC. Its protein product is CASSQGLRLRGLDEQFF.

This chain connects TRBV10-3 to TRBJ2-1; 10 bases line up with TRBD2. The CDR3 is 14 amino acids. Losses at the gene ends were 2 bases for V and 9 bases for J; bases not matched to a gene: 4. Germline lookup yields CDR1 ENHRY and CDR2 SYGVKD. In nucleotides, the CDR3 is TGTGCCATCAGTGAGATATTAGCGGGGGGTGAGCAGTTCTTC. Translation: CAISEILAGGEQFF.

This chain joins TRBV6-4 and TRBJ2-3, with 9 bases matching TRBD2. CDR1 and CDR2 from the germline V gene are MRHNA and SNTAGT. The trim removed 0 bases at V and 4 bases at J, leaving 2 bases unmatched. The CDR3 has 15 residues. CDR3 in DNA: TGTGCCAGCAGTGACTCAGTAGCGGGGGCAGATACGCAGTATTTT. Its translation: CASSDSVAGADTQYF.

Here the CDR3 reads CASSEVSPGTSGGRQETQYF. CDR3 DNA sequence: TGTGCCAGCAGTGAAGTTAGCCCCGGGACTAGCGGGGGTCGCCAAGAGACCCAGTACTTC. The rearrangement uses TRBV6-1 and TRBJ2-5, with 14 bases matching TRBD2. Germline V gives CDR1 MNHNS, CDR2 SASEGT. V trimming: 1 base; J trimming: 1 base; junction bases outside the gene matches: 11. The CDR3 consists of 20 residues.

The CDR3 region is CAWSGTGYSSGNEQFF. In DNA form, the CDR3 reads TGTGCCTGGAGTGGGACAGGGTATTCTTCGGGCAATGAGCAGTTCTTC. This chain uses TRBV30 with TRBJ2-1; 8 positions agree with TRBD1. CDR3 length: 16 residues. Germline-derived CDR1 and CDR2 are GTSNPN and SVGIG (reference sequence). Trimming at V came to 1 base and at J to 6 bases, leaving 11 bases not matched to a gene.

The chain links TRBV6-6 to TRBJ1-4; a possible D gene is TRBD1 (6 bases). Germline CDR1 is MNHNY and CDR2 is SVGAGI (reference sequence). Deletions cut 6 bases from V and 4 bases from J, with 12 bases between. CDR3 length equals 14 residues. The CDR3 region is CASRLQGGNEKLFF. In DNA, the CDR3 is TGTGCCAGCAGATTACAGGGTGGTAATGAAAAACTGTTTTTT.

This chain links TRBV5-8 with TRBJ2-5, with a weak D call TRBD1 (5 bases). The germline V gene encodes CDR1 SGHTS and CDR2 YDEGEE. V was shortened by 1 base and J by 5 bases, with 12 bases between the two germline ends. The CDR3 totals 14 residues. DNA for the CDR3: TGTGCCAGCAGCTTGTTCAGGGCAGTGGAGACCCAGTACTTC. Translation: CASSLFRAVETQYF.

This clone came up once. The chain joins TRBV5-1 to TRBJ1-1, with a possible D match to TRBD1 (5 bases). With 8 bases removed from V and 1 base from J, the gap between germline ends came to 12 bases. Germline-derived CDR1 and CDR2 are SGHRS and YFSETQ. CDR3 length equals 13 residues. CDR3 in amino acids: CARKDITNTEAFF. CDR3 sequence (DNA): TGCGCCAGAAAGGACATAACGAACACTGAAGCTTTCTTT.

This chain connects TRBV5-4 to TRBJ1-3, with D possibly TRBD1 on 5 matching bases. This CDR3 has 16 residues. Per the germline V gene, CDR1 is SGHNT and CDR2 is YYREEE (reference sequence). V was shortened by 0 bases and J by 4 bases, with 14 bases between the two germline ends. Here the CDR3 reads CASSLDAQGSGNTIYF. CDR3 nucleotides: TGTGCCAGCAGCTTGGACGCTCAGGGCTCAGGAAACACCATATATTTT.

The chain links TRBV30 to TRBJ2-3; the match to TRBD2 covers 14 bases. Germline lookup yields CDR1 GTSNPN and CDR2 SVGIG (reference sequence). The CDR3 is 17 amino acids. V trimming: 1 base; J trimming: 0 bases; junction bases outside the gene matches: 3. The CDR3 bases are TGTGCCTGGAGTGGACTAGCGGGGGGGCATAGCACAGATACGCAGTATTTT. This codes for CAWSGLAGGHSTDTQYF. The whole variable domain, remainder taken from reference TRBV30 and TRBJ2-3, is SQTIHQWPATLVQPVGSPLSLECTVEGTSNPNLYWYRQAAGRGLQLLFYSVGIGQISSEVPQNLSASRPQDRQFILSSKKLLLSDSGFYLCAWSGLAGGHSTDTQYFGPGTRLTVL.

V gene TRBV5-6 combines with J gene TRBJ2-3, with 8 bases matching TRBD1. V dropped 4 bases and J dropped 11; count of bases not matched to a gene: 9. From germline, CDR1 is SGHDT and CDR2 YYEEEE. This CDR3 is 13 amino acids long. CDR3 sequence reads: CASSGLQGAWQYF. The CDR3 DNA reads as TGTGCCAGCAGCGGACTCCAGGGGGCTTGGCAGTATTTT.

The chain employs TRBV27 and TRBJ1-5; D is uncertain. The CDR3 runs to 22 residues. V was trimmed by 5 bases and J by 0 bases, leaving 32 bases between them. Per germline, CDR1 MNHEY and CDR2 SMNVEV (reference sequence). The CDR3 DNA follows: TGTGCCAGCAGTGCCATTAATACTAGGACCCTCGCTGCGGTATATAGCAATCAGCCCCAGCATTTT. It encodes CASSAINTRTLAAVYSNQPQHF.

The table lists this clone with a few counts. For the CDR3, the DNA is TGTGCCAGCCGTGTAAGGGGTTCCTACGAGCAGTACTTC. Protein: CASRVRGSYEQYF. The chain recombines TRBV5-8 with TRBJ2-7, with D possibly being TRBD1 (5 bases). Looked up from germline, CDR1 is SGHTS and CDR2 is YDEGEE. V was pared by 7 bases and J by 1 base, with 12 bases between. The CDR3 has 13 amino acids.